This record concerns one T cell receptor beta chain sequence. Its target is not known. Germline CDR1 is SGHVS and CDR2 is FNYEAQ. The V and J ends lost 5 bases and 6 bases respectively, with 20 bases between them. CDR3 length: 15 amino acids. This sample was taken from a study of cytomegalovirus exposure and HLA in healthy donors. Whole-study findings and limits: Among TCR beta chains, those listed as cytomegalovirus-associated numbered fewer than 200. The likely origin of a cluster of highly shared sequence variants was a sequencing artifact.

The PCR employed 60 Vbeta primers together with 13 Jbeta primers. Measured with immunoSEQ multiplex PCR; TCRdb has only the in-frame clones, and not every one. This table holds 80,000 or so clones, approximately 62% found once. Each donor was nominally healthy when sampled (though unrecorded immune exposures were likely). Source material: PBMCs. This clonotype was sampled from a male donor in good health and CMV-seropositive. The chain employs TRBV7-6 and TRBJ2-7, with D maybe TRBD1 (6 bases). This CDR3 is CASSQITGKTGEQYF. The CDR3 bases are TGTGCCAGCAGCCAAATAACAGGGAAGACGGGCGAGCAGTACTTC.